The 12 T cell receptor beta chains reported below all come from one sample, sequenced in a study of blood T cell repertoires in COVID-19. The assay was immunoSEQ multiplex PCR, and TCRdb's table has in-frame clones only and misses some. This table has 300,000 to 350,000 clones, around 90% appearing once. Sequenced material: peripheral blood. All receptors come from a man between 18 and 29 years old with active or convalescent COVID-19.

The V call is TRBV15, the J call TRBJ1-2; 7 bases are shared with TRBD1. The J segment lost 1 base and the V segment lost 6 bases, leaving 5 bases of the junction unmatched. In germline, CDR1 is LNHNV, CDR2 YYDKDF (reference sequence). The CDR3 spans 14 residues. The chain's CDR3 is CATSYRGNNYGYTF. The CDR3, as DNA: TGTGCCACCAGTTACAGGGGAAATAACTATGGCTACACCTTC. Supplemented by reference TRBV15 and TRBJ1-2, the full variable domain reads DAMVIQNPRYQVTQFGKPVTLSCSQTLNHNVMYWYQQKSSQAPKLLFHYYDKDFNNEADTPDNFQSRRPNTSFCFLDIRSPGLGDTAMYLCATSYRGNNYGYTFGSGTRLTVV.

The chain combines TRBV7-9 with TRBJ2-1, with 7 bases matching TRBD2. The V gene's germline CDR1 is SEHNR and CDR2 FQNEAQ (reference sequence). The CDR3 has 15 residues. The ends lost 2 bases at V and 4 bases at J; junction bases unmatched: 5. The CDR3 bases are TGTGCCAGCAGCTTAAGCGGGACCCAGTACAATGAGCAGTTCTTC. Encoded protein: CASSLSGTQYNEQFF.

The chain employs TRBV28 and TRBJ1-2, with 7 bases aligning to TRBD1. In germline, CDR1 is MDHEN, CDR2 SYDVKM. The CDR3 covers 15 residues. V shed 5 bases and J 3 bases; nucleotides not matched to a gene: 9. The CDR3: CASSPNRGGYYGYTF. The CDR3 DNA is TGTGCCAGCAGTCCAAACAGGGGTGGCTACTATGGCTACACCTTC.

The V and J genes are TRBV27 and TRBJ1-3; D is uncertain. The V and J ends lost 0 bases and 2 bases respectively, with 8 bases between them. Germline CDR1 is MNHEY and CDR2 is SMNVEV (reference sequence). This CDR3 comprises 15 residues. CDR3 protein: CASSLSYRAGNTIYF. In nucleotides, the CDR3 is TGTGCCAGCAGTTTATCTTACCGGGCTGGAAACACCATATATTTT.

The chain recombines TRBV9 with TRBJ1-4; D is undetermined. The CDR3 has 15 amino acids. From germline, CDR1 is SGDLS and CDR2 YYNGEE. Trimming pared 0 bases from V and 3 bases from J, leaving 9 bases between. The CDR3 protein is CASSVDSGANEKLFF. Written as DNA, the CDR3 is TGTGCCAGCAGCGTAGACTCGGGAGCTAATGAAAAACTGTTTTTT.

CDR3 sequence: CASSPGQSTDTQYF. CDR3 in DNA: TGTGCCAGCTCACCGGGACAGAGCACAGATACGCAGTATTTT. The chain is built from TRBV18 and TRBJ2-3; the match to TRBD1 covers 7 bases. Germline loops: CDR1 KGHSH, CDR2 LQKENI. The length of the CDR3 is 14 residues. V gave up 3 bases and J gave up 0 bases; unmatched junction bases: 0.

The V call is TRBV28, the J call TRBJ2-7; the D gene is possibly TRBD1 (6 bases). V was pared by 5 bases and J by 5 bases, with 19 bases between. The germline V gene encodes CDR1 MDHEN and CDR2 SYDVKM. The CDR3 runs 15 residues. The DNA of the CDR3 is TGTGCCAGCAGTGGGGGACATGGAAGAAGGGACGAGCAGTACTTC. Translation: CASSGGHGRRDEQYF. Using reference TRBV28 and TRBJ2-7 for the parts outside the CDR3, the full variable domain is DVKVTQSSRYLVKRTGEKVFLECVQDMDHENMFWYRQDPGLGLRLIYFSYDVKMKEKGDIPEGYSVSREKKERFSLILESASTNQTSMYLCASSGGHGRRDEQYFGPGTRLTVT.

J is TRBJ1-2 and V is TRBV5-6; 8 bases line up with TRBD1. Germline-derived CDR1 and CDR2 are SGHDT and YYEEEE. CDR3 length equals 18 residues. J was trimmed by 8 bases and V by 0 bases; bases with no gene match: 18. The CDR3 nucleotides are TGTGCCAGCAGCTTGGAGATTGGCGGGGGACAGGTCTCGGAAGGCTACACCTTC. Translating gives CASSLEIGGGQVSEGYTF. Full variable domain (rest looked up from reference TRBV5-6 and TRBJ1-2): DAGVTQSPTHLIKTRGQQVTLRCSPKSGHDTVSWYQQALGQGPQFIFQYYEEEERQRGNFPDRFSGHQFPNYSSELNVNALLLGDSALYLCASSLEIGGGQVSEGYTFGSGTRLTVV.

This sequence joins TRBV18 and TRBJ1-4, with 9 bases matching TRBD1. V shed 1 base and J 6 bases; nucleotides not matched to a gene: 3. The CDR3 has 15 amino acids. Looked up from germline, CDR1 is KGHSH and CDR2 is LQKENI. CDR3 nucleotides: TGTGCCAGCTCACCACGGGGACAGGGAGATGAAAAACTGTTTTTT. It encodes CASSPRGQGDEKLFF.

This clone appeared a single time. The chain recombines TRBV5-1 with TRBJ1-4, with no clear D. Looked up from germline, CDR1 is SGHRS and CDR2 is YFSETQ. Trimming stripped 4 bases from V and 8 bases from J, with 15 bases between. The CDR3 totals 14 residues. As DNA, the CDR3 is TGCGCCAGCAGCCCGGGAGAAGGCCGGGAAAAACTGTTTTTT. As protein: CASSPGEGREKLFF.

This chain connects TRBV19 to TRBJ1-1, with 7 bases aligning to TRBD1. CDR1 is LNHDA and CDR2 is SQIVND in the germline V gene (reference sequence). The junction had 5 bases not matched to a gene; V was cut back by 4 bases and J by 0 bases. This CDR3 comprises 15 residues. The CDR3 region is CASSRTGTVNTEAFF. In DNA, the CDR3 is TGTGCCAGTAGTAGAACCGGGACAGTGAACACTGAAGCTTTCTTT.

The rearrangement links TRBV6-6 to TRBJ1-4; D perhaps matches TRBD1 (5 bases). Germline V gene lookup returns CDR1 MNHNY and CDR2 SVGAGI (reference sequence). The CDR3 is made up of 15 amino acids. V was pared by 0 bases and J by 7 bases, with 12 bases between. The DNA for the CDR3 is TGTGCCAGCAGTTACTCCGGGCAGGGTGGTGAAAAACTGTTTTTT. It codes for CASSYSGQGGEKLFF.